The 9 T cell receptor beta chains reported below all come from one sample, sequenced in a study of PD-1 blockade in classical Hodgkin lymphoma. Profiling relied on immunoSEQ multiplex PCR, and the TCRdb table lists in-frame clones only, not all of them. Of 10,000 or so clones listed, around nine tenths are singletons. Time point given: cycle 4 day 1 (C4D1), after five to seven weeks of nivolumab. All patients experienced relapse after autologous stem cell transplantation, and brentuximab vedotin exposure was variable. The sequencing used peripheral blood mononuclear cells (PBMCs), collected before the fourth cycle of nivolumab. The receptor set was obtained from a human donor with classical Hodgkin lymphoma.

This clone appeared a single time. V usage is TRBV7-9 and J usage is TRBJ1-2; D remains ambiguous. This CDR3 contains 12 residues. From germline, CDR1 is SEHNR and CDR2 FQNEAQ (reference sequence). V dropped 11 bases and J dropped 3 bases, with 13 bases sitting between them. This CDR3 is CAFEKRYYGYTF. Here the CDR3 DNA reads TGTGCCTTCGAAAAACGCTACTATGGCTACACCTTC.

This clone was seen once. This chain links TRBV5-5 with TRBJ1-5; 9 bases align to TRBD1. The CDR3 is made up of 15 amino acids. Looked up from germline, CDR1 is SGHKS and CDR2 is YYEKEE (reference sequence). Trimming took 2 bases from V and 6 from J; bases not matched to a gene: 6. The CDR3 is CASSLVTGGGQPQHF. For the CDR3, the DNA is TGTGCCAGCAGCTTAGTCACAGGGGGCGGTCAGCCCCAGCATTTT.

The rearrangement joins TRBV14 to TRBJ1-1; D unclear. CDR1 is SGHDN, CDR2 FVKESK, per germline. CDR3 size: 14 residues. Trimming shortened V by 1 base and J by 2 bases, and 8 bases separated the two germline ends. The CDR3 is CASSQGRANTEAFF. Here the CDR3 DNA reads TGTGCCAGCAGCCAAGGACGGGCCAACACTGAAGCTTTCTTT.

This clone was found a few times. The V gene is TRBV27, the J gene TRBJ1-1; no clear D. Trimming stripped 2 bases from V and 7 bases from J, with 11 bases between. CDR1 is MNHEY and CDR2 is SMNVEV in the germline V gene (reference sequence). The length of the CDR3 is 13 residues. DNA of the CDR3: TGTGCCAGCAGTTTAGGGCAGGAGTTTGAAGCTTTCTTT. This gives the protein CASSLGQEFEAFF.

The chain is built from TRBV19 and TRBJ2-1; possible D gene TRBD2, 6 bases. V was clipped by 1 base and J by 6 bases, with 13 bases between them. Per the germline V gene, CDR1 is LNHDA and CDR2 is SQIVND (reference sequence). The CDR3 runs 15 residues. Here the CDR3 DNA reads TGTGCCAGTAGTATAGGCGGGGCCGTCATCAATGAGCAGTTCTTC. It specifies CASSIGGAVINEQFF. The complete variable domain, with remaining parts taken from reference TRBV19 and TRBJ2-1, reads DGGITQSPKYLFRKEGQNVTLSCEQNLNHDAMYWYRQDPGQGLRLIYYSQIVNDFQKGDIAEGYSVSREKKESFPLTVTSAQKNPTAFYLCASSIGGAVINEQFFGPGTRLTVL.

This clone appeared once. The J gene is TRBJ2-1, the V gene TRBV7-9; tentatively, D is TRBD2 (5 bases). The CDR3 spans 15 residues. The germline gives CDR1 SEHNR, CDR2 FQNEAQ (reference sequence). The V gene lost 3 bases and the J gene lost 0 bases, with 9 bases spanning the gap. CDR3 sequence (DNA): TGTGCCAGCAGCTTTGCGGGCAGCTCCTACAATGAGCAGTTCTTC. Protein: CASSFAGSSYNEQFF.

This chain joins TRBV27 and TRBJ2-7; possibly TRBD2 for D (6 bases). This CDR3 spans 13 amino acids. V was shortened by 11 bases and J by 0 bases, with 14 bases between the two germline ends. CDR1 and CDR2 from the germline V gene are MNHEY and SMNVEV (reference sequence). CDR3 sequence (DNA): TGTGCCTCCAGGGAGGTTGGCTCCTACGAGCAGTACTTC. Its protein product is CASREVGSYEQYF.

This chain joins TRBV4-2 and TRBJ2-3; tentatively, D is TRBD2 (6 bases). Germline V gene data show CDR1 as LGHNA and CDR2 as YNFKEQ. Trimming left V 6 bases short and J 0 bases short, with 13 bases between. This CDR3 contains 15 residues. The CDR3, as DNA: TGTGCCAGCAGTCAGGACTACTCTAGCACAGATACGCAGTATTTT. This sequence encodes CASSQDYSSTDTQYF.

CDR3 amino acids: CASSLGTEETQYF. The CDR3 DNA follows: TGTGCCAGCTCACTCGGGACAGAAGAGACCCAGTACTTC. The chain joins TRBV18 to TRBJ2-5; 7 positions agree with TRBD1. The V segment lost 4 bases and the J segment 3 bases; nucleotides outside the gene matches: 2. Germline V gene data show CDR1 as KGHSH and CDR2 as LQKENI. This CDR3 is built from 13 residues.